This T cell receptor (beta chain) was profiled in a study of blood T cell repertoires in COVID-19. Study at large: Sources were T cells, B-cell-depleted T cells, or PBMCs; the material itself was cDNA or gDNA.

Produced via immunoSEQ multiplex PCR; TCRdb's table is partial and in-frame only. The sample yields over 200,000 clones, 84% seen once. This study enrolled people aged about 18 to 90 from about 24 US geographic areas. In Cohort 3, a recovered donor had either two negative PCRs, clearance, or symptom resolution. The sequencing sample was made of PBMCs or T cells enriched from blood (not recorded which). This TCR was recovered from a man between 60 and 75 years old who had recovered from COVID-19.

As DNA, the CDR3 is TGTGCCAGCCAGGACAGTCCAGCCTACGAGCAGTACTTC. It codes for CASQDSPAYEQYF. V usage is TRBV2 and J usage is TRBJ2-7, with D possibly being TRBD1 (6 bases). The CDR3 is made up of 13 amino acids. Germline values: CDR1 SNHLY, CDR2 FYNNEI. V lost 8 bases and J lost 2, with 13 bases in between.